This T cell receptor beta chain was obtained from a study of blood T cell repertoires in COVID-19. Study-level background: Acute and convalescent COVID-19 specimens originated in the United States, Italy and Spain. From T cells, B-cell-depleted T cells, or PBMCs came the material, which was cDNA or gDNA.

Using immunoSEQ multiplex PCR, the repertoire was profiled, and TCRdb retains in-frame clones only, with some absent. The sample contains 340,000 or so clones, 65% to 90% of which appear only once. Participant age was roughly 18 to 89 years, and participants resided in roughly 24 US areas. In assigning cohorts, the study relied on participant-reported clinical history. Germline CDR1 KGHDR, CDR2 SFDVKD. Deletions cut 4 bases from V and 5 bases from J, with 10 bases between. The CDR3 is 13 residues long. The chain has TRBV24-1 and TRBJ2-5; D remains ambiguous. The sequence derives from a woman in her thirties or forties with acute COVID-19. Sequenced: PBMCs or T cells enriched from blood (not recorded which). The CDR3 region is CATSDSVVETQYF. The CDR3 nucleotides are TGTGCCACCAGTGACTCAGTCGTCGAGACCCAGTACTTC.